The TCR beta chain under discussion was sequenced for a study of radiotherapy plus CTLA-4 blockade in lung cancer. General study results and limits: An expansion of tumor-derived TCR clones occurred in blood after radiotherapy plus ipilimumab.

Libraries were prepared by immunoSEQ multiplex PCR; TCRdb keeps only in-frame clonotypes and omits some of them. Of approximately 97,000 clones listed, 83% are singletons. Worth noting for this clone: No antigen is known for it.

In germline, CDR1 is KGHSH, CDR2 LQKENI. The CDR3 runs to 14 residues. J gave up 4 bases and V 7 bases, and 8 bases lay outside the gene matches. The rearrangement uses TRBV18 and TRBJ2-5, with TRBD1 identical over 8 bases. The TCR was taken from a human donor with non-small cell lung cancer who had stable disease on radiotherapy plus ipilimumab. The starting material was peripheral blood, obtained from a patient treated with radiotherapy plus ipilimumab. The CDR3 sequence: CASCADRGGETQYF. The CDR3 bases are TGTGCCAGCTGCGCCGACAGGGGAGGAGAGACCCAGTACTTC. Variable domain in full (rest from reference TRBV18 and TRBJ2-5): NAGVMQNPRHLVRRRGQEARLRCSPMKGHSHVYWYRQLPEEGLKFMVYLQKENIIDESGMPKERFSAEFPKEGPSILRIQQVVRGDSAAYFCASCADRGGETQYFGPGTRLLVL.